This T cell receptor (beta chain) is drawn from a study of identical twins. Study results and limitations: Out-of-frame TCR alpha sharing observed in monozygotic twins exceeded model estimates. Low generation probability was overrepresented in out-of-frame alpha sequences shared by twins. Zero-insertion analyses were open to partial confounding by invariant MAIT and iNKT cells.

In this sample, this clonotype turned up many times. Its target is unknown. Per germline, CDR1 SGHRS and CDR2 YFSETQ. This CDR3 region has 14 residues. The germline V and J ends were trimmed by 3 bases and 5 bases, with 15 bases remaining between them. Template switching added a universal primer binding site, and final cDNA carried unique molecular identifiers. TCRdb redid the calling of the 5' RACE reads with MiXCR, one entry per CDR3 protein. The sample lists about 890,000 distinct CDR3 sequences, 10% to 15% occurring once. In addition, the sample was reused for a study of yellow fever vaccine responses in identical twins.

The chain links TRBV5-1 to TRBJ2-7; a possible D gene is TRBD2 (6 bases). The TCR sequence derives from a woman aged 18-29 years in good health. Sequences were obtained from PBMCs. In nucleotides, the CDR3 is TGCGCCAGCAGCTGGGGGGAGAGCCGGGACGAGCAGTACTTC. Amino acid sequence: CASSWGESRDEQYF.